A single sample gave rise to the 27 T cell receptor beta chains below, sequenced in a study of T cells in Graves' hyperthyroidism and ophthalmopathy. Researchers amplified the TCR beta CDR3 regions from RNA transcripts. TCR CDR3 regions were first amplified by RT-PCR with HTBI primers. From the multiplex PCR reads, TCRdb called clonotypes with MiXCR, one entry per CDR3 protein. The sample shows 300,000 to 400,000 distinct CDR3 sequences, roughly 13% of them seen only once. Sequenced: blood. These receptors originate from a woman aged 60-75 years with Graves' hyperthyroidism.

With respect to this clonotype: The junction does not match germline at one end; this may be a read error. The rearrangement uses TRBV5-1 and TRBJ1-2, with D possibly TRBD1 on 5 matching bases. The CDR3 runs to 15 residues. Per the germline V gene, CDR1 is SGHRS and CDR2 is YFSETQ. DNA of the CDR3: TGCACCAGCAGCTTGAGGGCCGGGGGGGAAGGTGGCTACACCTTC. Residues: CTSSLRAGGEGGYTF.

With respect to this clonotype: One base away lies a much larger clone, so this may be a sequencing read error. This chain links TRBV11-3 with TRBJ1-4; D is unclear. Germline CDR1 SGHNT, CDR2 YENEEA. The CDR3 length is 14 residues. The DNA of the CDR3 is TGTGCCGGCAGCGCGACGGCGGACGGTGAAAAACTGTTTTTT. This translates into CAGSATADGEKLFF.

This clonotype was detected many times. V is TRBV20-1 and J is TRBJ2-7, with no clear D. Germline lookup yields CDR1 DFQATT and CDR2 SNEGSKA (reference sequence). The V gene lost 6 bases and the J gene lost 6 bases, with 21 bases spanning the gap. CDR3 length equals 14 residues. The CDR3 spells CSATFDTPRFEQYF. The CDR3 DNA follows: TGCAGTGCCACCTTCGACACCCCGCGGTTCGAGCAGTACTTC.

This clonotype came up a few times. The chain uses TRBV19 and TRBJ2-1; D may be TRBD2 (5 bases). Germline CDR1 reads LNHDA; CDR2 reads SQIVND (reference sequence). The V end lost 3 bases, the J end lost 5 bases, and 14 bases lay between the germline ends. This CDR3 has 15 residues. CDR3 residues: CASSISSGSHNEQFF. CDR3 DNA sequence: TGTGCCAGTAGTATCTCGAGCGGCAGTCACAATGAGCAGTTCTTC.

This clonotype has a handful of counts. The chain uses TRBV7-6 and TRBJ2-5; D is possibly TRBD2 (6 bases). V lost 4 bases to trimming and J lost 4 bases, with 13 bases between them. CDR1 and CDR2 from the germline V gene are SGHVS and FNYEAQ. The CDR3 loop spans 14 amino acids. The DNA of the CDR3 is TGTGCCAGCAGCTCTAGCCCGGGAGTAGAGACCCAGTACTTC. It is translated as CASSSSPGVETQYF.

Only a few counts were recorded for this clonotype. The chain uses TRBV20-1 and TRBJ2-5; no definite D call. CDR1 and CDR2 from the germline V gene are DFQATT and SNEGSKA (reference sequence). This CDR3 spans 13 amino acids. The V and J ends lost 3 bases and 0 bases respectively, with 8 bases between them. The CDR3 region is CSASGSNQETQYF. CDR3 DNA: TGCAGTGCTAGTGGTAGCAACCAAGAGACCCAGTACTTC.

The chain employs TRBV19 and TRBJ1-3; D may be TRBD1 (5 bases). Germline lookup yields CDR1 LNHDA and CDR2 SQIVND (reference sequence). Trimming pared 3 bases from V and 4 bases from J, leaving 10 bases between. The CDR3 consists of 14 residues. The CDR3 region has the DNA TGTGCCAGTAGTATTCAAGGGACCGGAAACACCATATATTTT. The encoded protein is CASSIQGTGNTIYF.

This clonotype was observed a few times. The chain joins TRBV12-3 or TRBV12-4 to TRBJ1-1, with D unclear. The CDR3 is 11 residues long. The germline V and J ends were trimmed by 7 bases and 3 bases, with 6 bases remaining between them. CDR3 amino acids: CASISYTEAFF. The DNA for the CDR3 is TGTGCCAGCATCAGTTACACTGAAGCTTTCTTT.

With respect to this clonotype: A much larger clone is a single base away; this may be a read error. The chain uses TRBV7-9 and TRBJ2-2, with 7 bases fitting TRBD1. This CDR3 comprises 15 residues. The germline CDR1 and CDR2 sequences are SEHNR and FQNEAQ (reference sequence). V was clipped by 1 base and J by 7 bases; unmatched bases: 6. CDR3 nucleotides: TGTGCCAGCAGCTTAGAAGGGGGCGCGATCGGGGAGCTGTTTTTT. Amino acids: CASSLEGGAIGELFF.

This clonotype was counted many times. The chain uses TRBV3-1 and TRBJ1-5; 10 nucleotides line up with TRBD1. The CDR3 is 18 residues long. Germline CDR1 LGHDT, CDR2 YNNKEL (reference sequence). Trimming removed 1 base from V and 3 bases from J; junction bases left unmatched: 9. CDR3 sequence: CASSQGQGAISINQPQHF. CDR3 nucleotide sequence: TGTGCCAGCAGCCAAGGACAGGGGGCAATTTCAATCAATCAGCCCCAGCATTTT.

Ten or more counts support this clonotype. V is TRBV6-6 and J is TRBJ2-5, with D unclear. The CDR3 spans 12 residues. Germline V lookup: CDR1 MNHNY, CDR2 SVGAGI (reference sequence). V was shortened by 0 bases and J by 4 bases, with 3 bases between the two germline ends. The CDR3: CASSYSGETQYF. In nucleotides, the CDR3 is TGTGCCAGCAGTTACTCGGGAGAGACCCAGTACTTC.

Comments on this clonotype: With a much larger clone just one base away, this may be a read error. The genes are TRBV2 and TRBJ2-7, with TRBD1 identical over 7 bases. This CDR3 has 13 amino acids. From germline, CDR1 is SNHLY and CDR2 FYNNEI. V shed 5 bases and J 1 base; nucleotides not matched to a gene: 2. The CDR3 here is CASSNRGSYEQYF. As DNA, the CDR3 is TGTGCCAGCAGTAACAGGGGATCCTACGAGCAGTACTTC.

The chain combines TRBV6-1 with TRBJ2-5, with TRBD1 identical over 8 bases. Germline assignment: CDR1 MNHNS and CDR2 SASEGT. Germline trimming cut 6 bases from V and 4 bases from J; bases unmatched to any gene: 10. This CDR3 is 15 amino acids long. The CDR3 nucleotides are TGTGCCAGCAGCCGGACAGGGAGGCTTGGAGAGACCCAGTACTTC. Its protein is CASSRTGRLGETQYF.

This clonotype has only a few counts. The genes are TRBV3-1 and TRBJ2-7; tentative D call: TRBD2 (5 bases). V gave up 4 bases and J gave up 3 bases, with 13 bases separating them. The CDR3 totals 14 residues. Germline CDR1 reads LGHDT; CDR2 reads YNNKEL (reference sequence). CDR3 amino acids: CASSRRTGFYEQYF. DNA for the CDR3: TGTGCCAGCAGCCGGAGGACTGGCTTCTACGAGCAGTACTTC.

The V gene is TRBV11-3, the J gene TRBJ2-1; 9 bases align to TRBD1. From germline, CDR1 is SGHNT and CDR2 YENEEA. The CDR3 contains 17 residues. V trimming: 0 bases; J trimming: 5 bases; junction bases outside the gene matches: 8. This CDR3 reads CASSLDLRTGVNNEQFF. The CDR3 bases are TGTGCCAGCAGCTTAGATTTACGGACAGGGGTTAACAATGAGCAGTTCTTC.

The chain couples TRBV6-6 to TRBJ2-5; 8 positions agree with TRBD1. CDR3 length: 16 residues. V shed 0 bases, J shed 5 bases, and the junction held 8 bases outside the gene matches. CDR1 is MNHNY and CDR2 is SVGAGI in the germline V gene (reference sequence). The CDR3 here is CASSYSGQGALETQYF. The CDR3 nucleotides read TGTGCCAGCAGTTACTCGGGTCAGGGGGCTTTGGAGACCCAGTACTTC.

This clonotype has more than one count but fewer than ten. J is TRBJ2-7 and V is TRBV9; 9 bases line up with TRBD2. V was clipped by 0 bases and J by 1 base; unmatched bases: 2. The CDR3 extends over 15 amino acids. Germline values: CDR1 SGDLS, CDR2 YYNGEE. CDR3 in amino acids: CASSVGAGGSYEQYF. The CDR3 nucleotides are TGTGCCAGCAGCGTAGGGGCGGGGGGGTCCTACGAGCAGTACTTC.

This clonotype was seen at least ten times. At one of its ends the junction is not consistent with the germline gene, which may arise from a read error. This chain links TRBV30 with TRBJ2-5, with 7 bases matching TRBD2. The CDR3 spans 11 residues. The germline gives CDR1 GTSNPN, CDR2 SVGIG (reference sequence). CDR3 DNA sequence: TGTGCCTGGATTCGTGGCGGGAGTTGGCACTTC. Translating gives CAWIRGGSWHF.

In its sample, this clonotype was seen many times. The chain recombines TRBV7-9 with TRBJ1-1, with D hard to call. V was clipped by 2 bases and J by 2 bases, with 15 bases between them. Germline CDR1 and CDR2: SEHNR and FQNEAQ (reference sequence). This CDR3 region has 16 residues. DNA of the CDR3: TGTGCCAGCAGCTTAAGGAGTTCGGGCAGTAACACTGAAGCTTTCTTT. Amino acid sequence: CASSLRSSGSNTEAFF.

At least ten counts were recorded for this clonotype. J is TRBJ2-3 and V is TRBV19, with D possibly being TRBD1 (5 bases). The V and J ends lost 2 bases and 3 bases respectively, with 9 bases between them. CDR3 size: 14 residues. The germline CDR1 and CDR2 sequences are LNHDA and SQIVND (reference sequence). The CDR3 DNA reads as TGTGCCAGTAGTATACAGGGTGATACAGATACGCAGTATTTT. It encodes CASSIQGDTDTQYF.

Many counts were recorded for this clonotype. The chain is built from TRBV11-2 and TRBJ2-3; tentatively, D is TRBD1 or TRBD2 (6 bases each). V lost 5 bases, J lost 4 bases, and 13 bases lay in between. CDR3 size: 14 residues. Germline lookup yields CDR1 SGHAT and CDR2 FQNNGV. The CDR3, as DNA: TGTGCCAGCAGCCCCCTAGGGGGGTCAGATACGCAGTATTTT. Protein product: CASSPLGGSDTQYF. The full variable domain, its missing parts supplied by reference TRBV11-2 and TRBJ2-3, is EAGVAQSPRYKIIEKRQSVAFWCNPISGHATLYWYQQILGQGPKLLIQFQNNGVVDDSQLPKDRFSAERLKGVDSTLKIQPAKLEDSAVYLCASSPLGGSDTQYFGPGTRLTVL.

At least ten counts were recorded for this clonotype. The chain employs TRBV6-1 and TRBJ2-3; 8 bases agree with TRBD2. CDR1 and CDR2 (germline): MNHNS, SASEGT. This CDR3 is 16 amino acids long. V dropped 5 bases and J dropped 1; count of bases not matched to a gene: 8. The CDR3 region is CASSPLGGARTDTQYF. The CDR3 DNA reads as TGTGCCAGCAGTCCCCTCGGGGGGGCGCGCACAGATACGCAGTATTTT.

The V call is TRBV5-1, the J call TRBJ2-7; the match to TRBD2 covers 8 bases. Germline-derived CDR1 and CDR2 are SGHRS and YFSETQ. Trimming at V came to 4 bases and at J to 4 bases, leaving 10 bases not matched to a gene. This CDR3 has 15 amino acids. This chain's CDR3 is CASSRQPGLEYEQYF. CDR3 nucleotide sequence: TGCGCCAGCAGCAGACAACCGGGACTAGAGTACGAGCAGTACTTC.

This clonotype was seen many times. The chain combines TRBV20-1 with TRBJ1-6; no clear D. V was clipped by 4 bases and J by 0 bases, with 13 bases between them. CDR1 DFQATT and CDR2 SNEGSKA come from the germline V gene (reference sequence). This CDR3 is built from 16 residues. CDR3: CSAISDGTSYNSPLHF. The CDR3 coding sequence is TGCAGTGCTATAAGTGACGGCACCTCCTATAATTCACCCCTCCACTTT.

At least ten counts were recorded for this clonotype. This chain links TRBV27 with TRBJ2-7; TRBD2 might be the D (5 bases). From germline, CDR1 is MNHEY and CDR2 SMNVEV (reference sequence). Trimming shortened V by 3 bases and J by 7 bases, and 25 bases separated the two germline ends. The CDR3 is 17 amino acids. As DNA, the CDR3 is TGTGCCAGCAGTTTTTACTTCCCCCGGGGATCGATCTGGGAGCAGTACTTC. It specifies CASSFYFPRGSIWEQYF.

The chain uses TRBV27 and TRBJ1-2; D may be TRBD1 (5 bases). V lost 6 bases and J lost 0, with 14 bases in between. Germline V CDR1 and CDR2: MNHEY, SMNVEV (reference sequence). This CDR3 comprises 15 residues. CDR3 coding DNA: TGTGCCAGCAGCTTACTCGGACACCCTAACTATGGCTACACCTTC. Protein: CASSLLGHPNYGYTF.

There are many counts of this clonotype. This rearrangement joins TRBV11-2 to TRBJ2-3; TRBD2 agrees at 7 bases. Germline values: CDR1 SGHAT, CDR2 FQNNGV. The length of the CDR3 is 17 residues. J lost 5 bases, V lost 0 bases, and 11 bases had no gene match. The chain's CDR3 is CASSLDRREAIKDTQYF. The DNA for the CDR3 is TGTGCCAGCAGCTTAGATCGACGGGAGGCGATAAAAGATACGCAGTATTTT.